The present entry profiles one TCR beta chain with its context. This specimen comes from a study of cytomegalovirus exposure and HLA in healthy donors. PCR used 60 Vbeta primers and 13 Jbeta primers. TCRdb's table, derived via immunoSEQ multiplex PCR, lists solely in-frame clones and lacks some. The sample has some 160,000 clones; around 77% are singletons. The source material was PBMCs. The clonotype originates from a man in his sixties in good health and CMV-seronegative.

CDR3 sequence: CASSRTAYEQYF. In DNA, the CDR3 is TGTGCCAGCAGTCGGACAGCCTACGAGCAGTACTTC. The J gene is TRBJ2-7, the V gene TRBV6-5; D possibly corresponds to TRBD1 (6 bases). The V gene lost 5 bases and the J gene lost 2 bases, with 7 bases spanning the gap. Germline V lookup: CDR1 MNHEY, CDR2 SVGAGI. The CDR3 runs to 12 residues.